Here is one T cell receptor (beta chain) with its context. Antigen specificity is unknown. The data were obtained in a study of T cell responses to AZD1222 COVID-19 vaccine. Germline CDR1 is PRHDT and CDR2 is FYEKMQ (reference sequence). This CDR3 is 15 amino acids long. V gave up 4 bases and J gave up 3 bases, with 15 bases separating them. Generated by immunoSEQ multiplex PCR, the TCRdb table keeps only in-frame clones and is missing some. The sample shows roughly 200,000 clones, approximately 92% of them seen only once. Notes on the study in general: Reportedly, nearly half of unique spike TCRs recognized epitopes outside B.1.351/B.1.1.7 mutations. Spike was spanned by vaccine-associated CD4 TCRs, which were dominant at 160-218 and 743-854.

The sample was peripheral blood, taken 28 days after the second dose of the MenACWY control vaccine. The chain has TRBV13 and TRBJ1-1; D might be TRBD1 (6 bases). This TCR derives from an adult who received the MenACWY meningococcal vaccine as a control. This CDR3 reads CASSSRGALDTEAFF. The CDR3 region has the DNA TGTGCCAGCAGCTCACGGGGGGCACTTGACACTGAAGCTTTCTTT.